The 14 T cell receptor beta chains given below trace back to one sample, sequenced in a study of cytomegalovirus exposure and HLA in healthy donors (dated by TCRdb to the late 2010s). The library was obtained by the immunoSEQ multiplex PCR assay. A mixture of 60 forward primers for TCR Vbeta segments and 13 reverse primers for TCR Jbeta segments was used in the multiplex PCR. TCRdb holds this immuneACCESS table with in-frame rearrangements only. Some clones are missing; in checked studies, unresolved V genes explain under half, and the rest has no known cause. Recorded for this sample are about 110,000 clones; 75% to 90% of them occurred a single time. The ten largest account for more than 1.5% of the sample. The sample was PBMCs. The origin of the receptors is a middle-aged man in good health and CMV-seronegative.

The count of this clone is one. This chain uses TRBV6-6 with TRBJ1-1; possible D gene TRBD1, 6 bases. This CDR3 spans 15 amino acids. The V and J ends lost 0 bases and 4 bases respectively, with 12 bases between them. Germline V gives CDR1 MNHNY, CDR2 SVGAGI (reference sequence). CDR3 DNA sequence: TGTGCCAGCAGTTACTCGTCCCAGGGGAGCACTGAAGCTTTCTTT. This codes for CASSYSSQGSTEAFF.

In nucleotides, the CDR3 is TGCAGCGGGGGGGACAGGGCGCGAACTGAAGCTTTCTTT. This gives the protein CSGGDRARTEAFF. The chain links TRBV29-1 to TRBJ1-1; 9 bases fit TRBD1. The CDR3 length is 13 residues. Losses at the gene ends were 7 bases for V and 5 bases for J; bases not matched to a gene: 8. Germline V gives CDR1 SQVTM, CDR2 ANQGSEA.

The CDR3 DNA follows: TGTGCCAGCACCCTCCATCCAGCAGGGAACACTGAAGCTTTCTTT. As protein: CASTLHPAGNTEAFF. The chain recombines TRBV28 with TRBJ1-1; D is uncertain. The germline gives CDR1 MDHEN, CDR2 SYDVKM. CDR3 length: 15 amino acids. The V and J ends lost 7 bases and 1 base respectively, with 16 bases between them.

This chain links TRBV4-1 with TRBJ2-5; 9 bases align to TRBD1. V was clipped by 4 bases and J by 5 bases; unmatched bases: 8. Germline CDR1 is MGHRA and CDR2 is YSYEKL. The CDR3 runs to 15 residues. The CDR3 DNA sequence: TGCGCCAGCAGCCCCCCGGGGGACAGGGAGGAGACCCAGTACTTC. It yields the protein CASSPPGDREETQYF.

The chain uses TRBV6-5 and TRBJ2-7, with a tentative D call TRBD1 (6 bases). Germline V gene lookup returns CDR1 MNHEY and CDR2 SVGAGI. The CDR3 runs to 12 residues. The germline V and J ends were trimmed by 5 bases and 4 bases, with 9 bases remaining between them. The CDR3 sequence: CASSGQGYEQYF. The CDR3 bases are TGTGCCAGCAGTGGCCAGGGGTACGAGCAGTACTTC.

The CDR3 is CASSVNSGGRETQYF. CDR3 in DNA: TGTGCCAGCAGCGTAAATAGCGGGGGACGAGAGACCCAGTACTTC. The gene calls are TRBV9 and TRBJ2-5; 9 positions match TRBD2. CDR1 and CDR2 from the germline V gene are SGDLS and YYNGEE. Germline trimming cut 1 base from V and 4 bases from J; bases unmatched to any gene: 5. The CDR3 contains 15 residues.

V is TRBV5-5 and J is TRBJ2-5, with 7 positions matching TRBD1. Trimming cost V 0 bases and J 5 bases; bases outside gene matches: 13. The CDR3 totals 17 residues. Germline CDR1 reads SGHKS; CDR2 reads YYEKEE (reference sequence). This chain's CDR3 is CASSLAEGQGVWETQYF. As DNA, the CDR3 is TGTGCCAGCAGCTTGGCCGAGGGGCAGGGGGTATGGGAGACCCAGTACTTC.

The V gene is TRBV5-6, the J gene TRBJ1-3, with TRBD1 as a possible D gene (5 bases). The CDR3 has 15 amino acids. V was pared by 2 bases and J by 5 bases, with 14 bases between. CDR1 is SGHDT and CDR2 is YYEEEE in the germline V gene. CDR3 residues: CASSLSRRGRNTIYF. CDR3 nucleotide sequence: TGTGCCAGCAGCTTAAGTCGGAGGGGTCGAAACACCATATATTTT.

V usage is TRBV7-8 and J usage is TRBJ2-7; 7 nucleotides match TRBD1. Trimming took 5 bases from V and 4 from J; bases not matched to a gene: 5. Germline CDR1 SGHVS, CDR2 FQNEAQ. CDR3 length equals 13 residues. CDR3 amino acids: CASSQNRGYEQYF. CDR3 sequence (DNA): TGTGCCAGCAGCCAAAACAGGGGATACGAGCAGTACTTC.

The chain links TRBV5-1 to TRBJ2-3; tentatively, D is TRBD1 (6 bases). From germline, CDR1 is SGHRS and CDR2 YFSETQ. The CDR3 consists of 13 residues. The V end was cut by 4 bases, the J end by 3 bases, with 9 bases between. The CDR3 region is CASSVDRTDTQYF. The CDR3 coding sequence is TGCGCCAGCAGCGTGGACAGAACAGATACGCAGTATTTT.

V is TRBV6-5 and J is TRBJ1-2, with a weak D call TRBD1 (6 bases). This CDR3 contains 12 residues. V dropped 2 bases and J dropped 6 bases, with 7 bases sitting between them. Germline V gene lookup returns CDR1 MNHEY and CDR2 SVGAGI. CDR3 DNA: TGTGCCAGCAGTTACACAGGGAATGGCTACACCTTC. Protein sequence: CASSYTGNGYTF.

The J gene is TRBJ1-6, the V gene TRBV6-5; tentative D call: TRBD1 (5 bases). The germline V gene encodes CDR1 MNHEY and CDR2 SVGAGI. The CDR3 is made up of 14 amino acids. V lost 6 bases and J 7 bases, leaving 13 bases between the germline ends. The CDR3 sequence: CASRPAGPNSPLHF. The CDR3 coding sequence is TGTGCCAGCAGACCAGCGGGACCCAATTCACCCCTCCACTTT.

V gene TRBV5-4 combines with J gene TRBJ1-6, with 7 bases identical to TRBD1. The CDR3 spans 15 residues. CDR1 and CDR2 (germline): SGHNT, YYREEE (reference sequence). V trimming: 2 bases; J trimming: 8 bases; junction bases outside the gene matches: 7. CDR3 nucleotides: TGTGCCAGCAGCTTCTATACAGGGGTGGATTCACCCCTCCACTTT. Protein sequence: CASSFYTGVDSPLHF.

This clone has just a few counts. The chain has TRBV10-3 and TRBJ1-3; the match to TRBD1 covers 9 bases. The V gene end was trimmed by 0 bases and the J gene end by 5 bases; junction bases not matched to a gene: 5. Germline V CDR1 and CDR2: ENHRY, SYGVKD. There are 16 residues in the CDR3. CDR3 coding DNA: TGTGCCATCAGTGAGTCGGCCGGGACAGGGAGAAACACCATATATTTT. Residues: CAISESAGTGRNTIYF.